This T cell receptor beta chain was identified in a study of T cell changes during pregnancy in multiple sclerosis (dated by TCRdb to about 2019). For the wider study: Changes in the T cell repertoire over the course of pregnancy were examined in this study in women with multiple sclerosis.

The CDR1 and CDR2 encoded by the germline V gene are MDHEN and SYDVKM. The CDR3 contains 14 residues, cysteine and phenylalanine counted. Only the CDR3 DNA stays, 42 bases, in frame from base 1. Cut back by 4 bases and 4 bases, the V and J ends lie 13 bases apart. The library relied on the immunoSEQ multiplex PCR assay. Held by TCRdb, this immuneACCESS table contains in-frame sequences only and omits some clones. Under half of the omission traces to an unresolved V gene where checked; the cause of the rest is unknown. The sample includes over 75,000 clones, with roughly 92% observed a single time. The ten largest clonotypes hold more than 2.5% of the sample. Turning to this clone: It has no known antigen specificity. Base qualities are not recorded, but no much larger clone differs from it by a single base.

Rearrangement joined TRBV28 to TRBJ2-5, with no D gene named confidently. Sample: peripheral blood, taken in the first trimester of pregnancy. The receptor comes from a female donor with multiple sclerosis, enrolled in a pregnancy study. The CDR3 protein: CASSSDGTGETQYF. The nucleotide sequence is given as TGTGCCAGCAGTTCCGACGGTACGGGAGAGACCCAGTACTTC.